This TCR beta chain was sequenced during a study of beta chain features in type 1 diabetes. cDNA synthesis used the whole RNA isolate, giving expressed TCRB sequences. An average of roughly 4 million reads was obtained for naive, central memory and regulatory T cell samples. The data were produced by immunoSEQ multiplex PCR, yet TCRdb's version contains in-frame clones alone and is incomplete. The sample lists about 230,000 clones, over 7.5% occurring once. The length of the CDR3 is 15 residues. Per the germline V gene, CDR1 is MRHNA and CDR2 is SNTAGT. V was trimmed by 1 base and J by 4 bases, leaving 12 bases between them.

The J gene is TRBJ2-3, the V gene TRBV6-4; D perhaps matches TRBD2 (6 bases). The specimen sequenced was naive CD4+ T cells from blood. The sequence came from a woman aged 18-29 years in good health. The CDR3 DNA reads TGTGCCAGCAGTGACTGGGCGGGATCGTCAGATACGCAGTATTTT. Translated: CASSDWAGSSDTQYF.